In this sample, the clone carrying this TCR beta chain turned up a few times. This record comes from a study of cytomegalovirus exposure and HLA in healthy donors. A multiplex PCR was run with 60 Vbeta primers and 13 Jbeta primers. Method: immunoSEQ multiplex PCR; TCRdb's copy keeps in-frame clones and lacks some. The profile shows 55,000 to 80,000 clones, less than 85% of them singletons. The CDR3 is 16 amino acids. The J segment lost 5 bases and the V segment lost 5 bases, leaving 9 bases of the junction unmatched. Germline CDR1 and CDR2: LNHDA and SQIVND (reference sequence). The TCR comes from a woman younger than 45 in good health and CMV-seronegative. Sequenced: PBMCs. V gene TRBV19 combines with J gene TRBJ1-3; 10 nucleotides align to TRBD1. This CDR3 is CASSAAGTGERNTIYF. The CDR3 DNA is TGTGCCAGTAGTGCAGCCGGGACAGGGGAGAGAAACACCATATATTTT.